This T cell receptor beta chain was captured by sequencing in a study of shared clonotypes between healthy human individuals. Study context: Donors consisted of two women and a few men between 18 and 49.

The CDR3 length is 12 residues. The germline V gene encodes CDR1 SNHLY and CDR2 FYNNEI. The ends were cut back, 9 bases at V and 5 bases at J, with 13 bases in the middle. Generated by immunoSEQ multiplex PCR, the TCRdb table keeps only in-frame clones and is missing some. The sample lists 200,000 to 250,000 clones, over 60% occurring once. Material: memory CD4+ T cells sorted from blood. Subset given: CD45RA-negative fraction. The source of this sequence is a man aged 25-40 years in good health. The chain uses TRBV2 and TRBJ1-2; weak D call: TRBD1 (6 bases). CDR3 region: CASSGESYGYTF. The CDR3 DNA is TGTGCCAGTTCAGGGGAATCATATGGCTACACCTTC.